A selection of T cell receptor beta chains follows, all from one sample in a study of blood T cell repertoires in COVID-19. Some clones are missing from TCRdb's copy, which holds only in-frame ones; the method was immunoSEQ multiplex PCR. The sample includes about 130,000 clones, less than 90% of them seen just once. The specimen was peripheral blood. These receptors came from a man aged 80 or over with active or convalescent COVID-19. Both conserved end residues are part of each CDR3. D genes are given only for firm matches. Size tells how often a clone was seen (once, few, many) or the class of an expanded clone, and some rows leave it out.

d_gene,j_gene,v_gene,abundance,CDR3nt,CDR3aa
TRBD1,TRBJ1-3,TRBV11-2,once,TGTGCCAGCAGCAACAGGGGGCGGAAAGGAAACACCATATATTTT,CASSNRGRKGNTIYF
TRBD2,TRBJ2-1,TRBV3-1/TRBV3-2,NA,TGTGCCAGATGCCCGGGACTAGCGGGAGTTACCTACAATGAGCAGTTCTTC,CARCPGLAGVTYNEQFF
NA,TRBJ2-1,TRBV30,NA,TGTGCCTGCCCGCAGAGGGCAAACAATGAGCAGTTCTTC,CACPQRANNEQFF
TRBD1,TRBJ2-1,TRBV19,NA,TGTGCCAGTAGTATCCAGGGGGCGACACAGATTAGCTCCTACAATGAGCAGTTCTTC,CASSIQGATQISSYNEQFF
TRBD1,TRBJ1-5,TRBV15,NA,TGTGCCACCAGCCTCGGGACAGGAGTTTATTCCAATCAGCCCCAGCATTTT,CATSLGTGVYSNQPQHF
NA,TRBJ2-1,TRBV5-1,NA,TGCGCCAGCAGCTCCGGTAGCGGCGAGAGGAATGAGCAGTTCTTC,CASSSGSGERNEQFF
NA,TRBJ2-6,TRBV12-5,NA,TGTGCTAGTGGTATGGGGGCCACGGGGGCCAACGTCCTGACTTTC,CASGMGATGANVLTF
NA,TRBJ1-6,TRBV25-1,NA,TGTGCCAGCAGTGAATCGGGGGGGACAAATTCACCCCTCCACTTT,CASSESGGTNSPLHF
NA,TRBJ2-7,TRBV27,few,TGTGCCAGCAGGACTATGACGCATTCCTACGAGCAGTACTTC,CASRTMTHSYEQYF
NA,TRBJ2-3,TRBV5-8,NA,TGTGCCAGCAGCTTGGACAGGGTTTATACGCAGTATTTT,CASSLDRVYTQYF
NA,TRBJ2-3,TRBV21-1,NA,TGTGCCAGCAGCAAAGAGGAGACCCGGAAGGTTCCTAGCACAGATACGCAGTATTTT,CASSKEETRKVPSTDTQYF
TRBD2,TRBJ2-5,TRBV5-1,NA,TGCGCCAGCAGCTTGGTTGGGGGGGAAGAGACCCAGTACTTC,CASSLVGGEETQYF
NA,TRBJ1-5,TRBV2,few,TGTGCCACCGCAGGCGACAATCAGCCCCAGCATTTT,CATAGDNQPQHF
NA,TRBJ1-1,TRBV2,NA,TGTGCCAGCAGCGAGGGCCCGGGCACTGAAGCTTTCTTT,CASSEGPGTEAFF
TRBD1,TRBJ1-2,TRBV2,NA,TGTGCCAGCCGGGAGGGACAGGGGAGAGATGGCTACACCTTC,CASREGQGRDGYTF
NA,TRBJ1-3,TRBV7-9,NA,TGTGCCAGCAGCGGTCTTCTGCGTGGTGTCTCTGGAAACACCATATATTTT,CASSGLLRGVSGNTIYF
TRBD2,TRBJ2-1,TRBV14,NA,TGTGCCAGCAGCCCGGGAGGGCGTCGTTCCTACAATGAGCAGTTCTTC,CASSPGGRRSYNEQFF
NA,TRBJ1-2,TRBV14,NA,TGTGCCAGCAGCCAATTCGGCAGGGGCGGTGACTATGGCTACACCTTC,CASSQFGRGGDYGYTF
NA,TRBJ1-2,TRBV6-5,NA,TGTGCCAGCGGGGGCCGGAACTATGGCTACACCTTC,CASGGRNYGYTF
TRBD1,TRBJ2-2,TRBV7-3,NA,TGTGCCAGCAGCTGGACAGGGAACTCCGGGACCGGGGAGCTGTTTTTT,CASSWTGNSGTGELFF
NA,TRBJ1-2,TRBV6-1,NA,TGTGCCAGCAGTGAAGCGCGTTCGGCGACTTCACGATATGGCTACACCTTC,CASSEARSATSRYGYTF
NA,TRBJ1-6,TRBV28,NA,TGTGCCAGCAGCATGGACATGAGGCGCTCCTATAATTCACCCCTCCACTTT,CASSMDMRRSYNSPLHF
TRBD2,TRBJ2-4,TRBV11-2,once,TGTGCCAGCAGCCTTGACGGACTAGCCGAAAACATTCAGTACTTC,CASSLDGLAENIQYF
TRBD1,TRBJ1-2,TRBV12-5,NA,TGTGCTAGTGGTCGCCGGGACAGGGAAGGCCCCGACTATGGCTACACCTTC,CASGRRDREGPDYGYTF
NA,TRBJ1-2,TRBV5-1,NA,TGCGCCAGCAGCATTACTCAGGGGAACTATGGCTACACCTTC,CASSITQGNYGYTF
NA,TRBJ1-2,TRBV3-1/TRBV3-2,NA,TGTGCCAGCAGCCAGTCCCTTAATGGCTACACCTTC,CASSQSLNGYTF
TRBD1,TRBJ1-5,TRBV9,once,TGTGCCAGCAGCAAGGGACAGGGGGCCAATCAGCCCCAGCATTTT,CASSKGQGANQPQHF
TRBD2,TRBJ2-3,TRBV18,NA,TGTGCCAGCTCATCGGGACTAGCGGGGAACACAGATACGCAGTATTTT,CASSSGLAGNTDTQYF
NA,TRBJ2-7,TRBV6-1,few,TGTGCCAGCAGTGAACGTTTCGCGTCAACCTACGAGCAGTACTTC,CASSERFASTYEQYF
NA,TRBJ2-7,TRBV27,NA,TGTGCCAGCAGTTTATCCCGAGGGCTCATAGGCGAGCAGTACTTC,CASSLSRGLIGEQYF
TRBD2,TRBJ2-5,TRBV19,NA,TGTGCCAGTAGTATGGGACTAGCGGGGGGCCTGAACGGGGAGACCCAGTACTTC,CASSMGLAGGLNGETQYF
TRBD2,TRBJ2-1,TRBV27,NA,TGTGCCAGCAGTCAAGTTAGCGGGAGCCGTATCAATGAGCAGTTCTTC,CASSQVSGSRINEQFF
TRBD1,TRBJ1-1,TRBV4-3,NA,TGCGCCAGCAGCCGAGGGACAGGGATCACTTCGAACACTGAAGCTTTCTTT,CASSRGTGITSNTEAFF
TRBD1,TRBJ1-3,TRBV5-1,NA,TGCGCCAGCAGCTCCTCGACAGGGAGGGGAAACACCATATATTTT,CASSSSTGRGNTIYF
NA,TRBJ1-2,TRBV7-2,NA,TGTGCCAGCAGCTTAGGGCCAGAAACCTATGGCTACACCTTC,CASSLGPETYGYTF
NA,TRBJ2-7,TRBV2,NA,TGTGCCAGCAGTGACCGCAGGTTTAAGCACGAGCAGTACTTC,CASSDRRFKHEQYF
NA,TRBJ1-2,TRBV9,once,TGTGCCAGCAGCGTAGTAGGGGTCGAGGGCTACACCTTC,CASSVVGVEGYTF
NA,TRBJ2-3,TRBV7-9,NA,TGTGCCAGCAAGGGGGGGCAAAGCACAGATACGCAGTATTTT,CASKGGQSTDTQYF
TRBD1,TRBJ1-1,TRBV7-9,few,TGTGCCAGCAGCATACAGGGGGGCACTGAAGCTTTCTTT,CASSIQGGTEAFF
NA,TRBJ2-3,TRBV12-3/TRBV12-4,NA,TGTGCCAGCAGTTATGGGGCGGTCGATACGCAGTATTTT,CASSYGAVDTQYF
NA,TRBJ2-3,TRBV6-5,NA,TGTGCCAGCAGTTACACGGCGGCCTCAAATACGCAGTATTTT,CASSYTAASNTQYF
TRBD2,TRBJ2-5,TRBV11-3,NA,TGTGCCAGCAGCTTACGCGGGGGGGCTGGAGAGACCCAGTACTTC,CASSLRGGAGETQYF
TRBD2,TRBJ2-5,TRBV7-9,NA,TGTGCCAGCTGCTTCGGTCGGGGGGGATCCCGAGGTGCGACCCAGTACTTC,CASCFGRGGSRGATQYF
NA,TRBJ1-1,TRBV5-1,NA,TGCGCCAGCAGCCTTACAGTGAACACTGAAGCTTTCTTT,CASSLTVNTEAFF
NA,TRBJ2-7,TRBV3-1/TRBV3-2,NA,TGTGCCAGCAGCCGTCGACAGGCCTACGAGCAGTACTTC,CASSRRQAYEQYF
TRBD1,TRBJ1-2,TRBV11-2,NA,TGTGCCAGCAGCTTAGGACAGGGATTAAACTATGGCTACACCTTC,CASSLGQGLNYGYTF